The 14 T cell receptor beta chains in this list originate from one sample, sequenced in a study of beta chain features in type 1 diabetes. Every isolated RNA sample was fully reverse transcribed, so sequencing captured expressed TCRB transcripts. The repertoire was sequenced with immunoSEQ multiplex PCR; TCRdb's copy has only in-frame clones and lacks some. The sample includes roughly 150,000 clones, about 7.8% of them seen just once. Study results and limitations: TCRB CDR3 length was moderately but significantly reduced in all four CD4+ subsets of Type 1 diabetes patients.

No antigens are known for them. Sequenced: central memory CD4+ T cells from blood. These receptor sequences come from a woman between 35 and 50 years old with type 1 diabetes.

This clone showed up just a few times. V is TRBV7-2 and J is TRBJ2-3; D is possibly TRBD1 (5 bases). V lost 1 base to trimming and J lost 5 bases, with 19 bases between them. This CDR3 has 17 residues. The germline gives CDR1 SGHTA, CDR2 FQGNSA. CDR3 in amino acids: CASSLGSSRRAGDTQYF. For the CDR3, the DNA is TGTGCCAGCAGCTTAGGGTCCTCCCGCAGGGCAGGAGATACGCAGTATTTT.

The gene calls are TRBV7-2 and TRBJ2-1, with a possible D match to TRBD2 (6 bases). V lost 6 bases and J lost 5, with 17 bases in between. Germline loops: CDR1 SGHTA, CDR2 FQGNSA. This CDR3 region has 15 residues. The CDR3 sequence: CASSSYPGTHNEQFF. In nucleotides, the CDR3 is TGTGCCAGCAGTTCGTACCCGGGGACTCACAATGAGCAGTTCTTC.

The V and J genes are TRBV5-1 and TRBJ2-1; D is unresolved. Germline CDR1 is SGHRS and CDR2 is YFSETQ. The germline V and J ends were trimmed by 0 bases and 8 bases, with 9 bases remaining between them. The CDR3 consists of 13 residues. This chain's CDR3 is CASSLDSRDEQFF. The CDR3 nucleotides are TGCGCCAGCAGCTTGGACTCGAGAGATGAGCAGTTCTTC.

Only one count was recorded for this clone. This chain uses TRBV7-2 with TRBJ1-5; tentative D call: TRBD1 (5 bases). The germline V gene has CDR1 SGHTA and CDR2 FQGNSA. Trimming took 5 bases from V and 7 from J, leaving 9 bases between them. The CDR3 is made up of 12 amino acids. The CDR3 nucleotides are TGTGCCAGCAGCCCGGGGGACCAGCCCCAGCATTTT. This sequence encodes CASSPGDQPQHF.

This clone was seen many times. This chain connects TRBV6-6 to TRBJ1-2; D is unclear. Trimming left V 9 bases short and J 4 bases short, with 9 bases between. The CDR3 is 11 residues long. The germline V gene has CDR1 MNHNY and CDR2 SVGAGI (reference sequence). In DNA, the CDR3 is TGTGCCAGTTTACTTTCCTATGGCTACACCTTC. Its protein product is CASLLSYGYTF.

The V gene is TRBV18, the J gene TRBJ2-3; TRBD1 is a possible D gene (9 bases). Germline CDR1 KGHSH, CDR2 LQKENI. V lost 3 bases, J lost 5 bases, and 24 bases lay in between. The CDR3 spans 18 residues. CDR3 region: CASSPGQGLESGGDTQYF. Written as DNA, the CDR3 is TGTGCCAGCTCACCGGGACAGGGACTAGAGTCGGGTGGAGATACGCAGTATTTT.

This clone was detected a few times. The J gene is TRBJ1-2, the V gene TRBV10-3, with D unresolved. This CDR3 is built from 13 residues. Germline V gene data show CDR1 as ENHRY and CDR2 as SYGVKD. V was clipped by 6 bases and J by 0 bases, with 8 bases between them. The CDR3 sequence is CAISQETNYGYTF. The CDR3 DNA follows: TGTGCCATCAGCCAGGAAACTAACTATGGCTACACCTTC.

This clone was seen a few times. CDR3 residues: CASSYTDQGPYEQYF. The CDR3 region has the DNA TGTGCCAGCAGTTATACGGACCAGGGCCCTTACGAGCAGTACTTC. This chain joins TRBV6-5 and TRBJ2-7; D may be TRBD1 (5 bases). The germline V and J ends were trimmed by 3 bases and 4 bases, with 16 bases remaining between them. The CDR3 has 15 amino acids. Germline V gene data show CDR1 as MNHEY and CDR2 as SVGAGI.

Many counts were recorded for this clone. This chain connects TRBV5-4 to TRBJ2-3; 8 positions match TRBD1. Germline-derived CDR1 and CDR2 are SGHNT and YYREEE (reference sequence). V trimming: 4 bases; J trimming: 4 bases; junction bases outside the gene matches: 8. The CDR3 extends over 15 amino acids. As DNA, the CDR3 is TGTGCCAGCAGCCCAGGGGGCCAGCGGGCAGATACGCAGTATTTT. Translating it yields CASSPGGQRADTQYF.

The rearrangement uses TRBV5-4 and TRBJ1-2; 10 bases line up with TRBD1. Germline lookup yields CDR1 SGHNT and CDR2 YYREEE (reference sequence). The V gene end was trimmed by 4 bases and the J gene end by 7 bases; junction bases not matched to a gene: 13. This CDR3 has 16 amino acids. This chain's CDR3 is CASSPRRTGGQAGYTF. In DNA form, the CDR3 reads TGTGCCAGCAGCCCGCGGAGGACAGGGGGACAAGCTGGCTACACCTTC.

This clone has only a few counts. The CDR3 nucleotides read TGCGCCAGCAGCCAAGGGGCTAGCGGGACCAGGACCCAGTACTTC. As protein: CASSQGASGTRTQYF. The chain combines TRBV4-3 with TRBJ2-5, with 9 bases matching TRBD2. The germline V gene encodes CDR1 LGHNA and CDR2 YSLEER. Losses at the gene ends were 1 base for V and 7 bases for J; bases not matched to a gene: 7. This CDR3 has 15 amino acids.

V and J are TRBV29-1 and TRBJ2-7; 12 positions match TRBD2. This CDR3 has 14 residues. Per germline, CDR1 SQVTM and CDR2 ANQGSEA. V lost 2 bases to trimming and J lost 6 bases; unmatched junction nucleotides: 5. The CDR3, as DNA: TGCAGCGTTGAACTAGCGGGAGGGCCGATCGAGCAGTACTTC. Protein sequence: CSVELAGGPIEQYF.

This clone was counted only a few times. The chain recombines TRBV7-3 with TRBJ1-1; unclear D gene. The germline V gene has CDR1 SGHTA and CDR2 FQGTGA. Trimming pared 5 bases from V and 2 bases from J, leaving 12 bases between. The CDR3 extends over 14 amino acids. The CDR3, as DNA: TGTGCCAGCAGCCCGGGTCCAGCAAACACTGAAGCTTTCTTT. Protein: CASSPGPANTEAFF.

This clone has a handful of counts. CDR3 coding DNA: TGTGCCAGCTCCCTAAGCGGGGGCCGAGATGAGCAGTTCTTC. Translated: CASSLSGGRDEQFF. J is TRBJ2-1 and V is TRBV18; the match to TRBD2 covers 8 bases. Germline V gives CDR1 KGHSH, CDR2 LQKENI. The CDR3 runs to 14 residues. With 6 bases clipped from V and 8 bases from J, the junction kept 9 bases outside the gene matches.